The clone carrying this T cell receptor (beta chain) was detected only once. These data come from a study of cytomegalovirus exposure and HLA in healthy donors. The method was immunoSEQ multiplex PCR; TCRdb's version includes in-frame clones alone and lacks a portion of them. This sample has around 62,000 clones, with roughly 89% found just once. The CDR3 runs to 15 residues. Germline V gene sequence: CDR1 SNHLY, CDR2 FYNNEI. V lost 5 bases, J lost 2 bases, and 12 bases lay in between. This clonotype originated in a woman under 30 in good health and CMV-seronegative. This chain joins TRBV2 and TRBJ2-2; D is unclear. Sequences were obtained from PBMCs. As DNA, the CDR3 is TGTGCCAGCAGTCCGGTCTCTCTAAACACCGGGGAGCTGTTTTTT. Its translation is CASSPVSLNTGELFF.